This is a list of T cell receptor beta chains from one sample in a study of T-cell reconstitution after alpha-beta-depleted transplantation in children. TCRdb re-analysed the PCR reads in MiXCR, keeping a single row per CDR3 protein. The sample gives approximately 500,000 distinct CDR3 sequences, about 10% of which show up once; 2% is in the top ten. This specimen was PBMCs, taken before TCRalphabeta/CD19-depleted stem cell transplant. These receptors all come from a child aged 2-15 years with inherited bone marrow failure, due to receive a stem cell transplant. Both conserved end residues are part of each CDR3. Fields, in order: J gene, D gene, V gene, clone size, CDR3 protein, CDR3 DNA. D genes are given only for firm matches. Expanded clones get a size class; other rows say once, few or many, or leave the size out.

>TRBJ2-7|TRBD2|TRBV18|.
CASSPRETTYEQYF
TGTGCCAGCTCACCGCGGGAGACCACCTACGAGCAGTACTTC
>TRBJ2-1|.|TRBV4-3|many
CASSRDPGGGAGNEQFF
TGCGCCAGCAGCCGTGACCCAGGGGGGGGAGCGGGCAATGAGCAGTTCTTC
>TRBJ2-3|TRBD2|TRBV4-3|few
CASSQDVTSDDTQYF
TGCGCCAGCAGCCAAGATGTAACTAGCGATGATACGCAGTATTTT
>TRBJ2-7|.|TRBV28|few
CASSLASGLPSSYEQYF
TGTGCCAGCAGTTTAGCTTCGGGGCTACCCTCCTCCTACGAGCAGTACTTC
>TRBJ2-1|.|TRBV7-9|.
CASSQRAGFYNEQFF
TGTGCCAGCAGCCAAAGGGCAGGGTTTTACAATGAGCAGTTCTTC
>TRBJ1-2|.|TRBV3-1|many
CASSQDPWQGYGYTF
TGTGCCAGCAGCCAAGATCCATGGCAGGGCTATGGCTACACCTTC
>TRBJ2-7|TRBD1|TRBV7-6|many
CASSPTTGGSYEQYF
TGTGCCAGCAGCCCAACAACAGGGGGATCCTACGAGCAGTACTTC
>TRBJ2-5|TRBD2|TRBV9|few
CASSPPSGSRQETQYF
TGTGCCAGCAGCCCCCCCAGCGGGAGTCGGCAAGAGACCCAGTACTTC
>TRBJ1-5|TRBD1|TRBV5-1|many
CASRQGQDSNQPQHF
TGCGCCAGCAGACAAGGACAGGACAGCAATCAGCCCCAGCATTTT
>TRBJ2-3|.|TRBV20-1|.
CSARDWPSGTDTQYF
TGCAGTGCTAGAGATTGGCCTAGCGGCACAGATACGCAGTATTTT
>TRBJ2-3|.|TRBV7-2|many
CASSLWVGLRTDTQYF
TGTGCCAGCAGCTTATGGGTGGGGCTGCGGACAGATACGCAGTATTTT
>TRBJ2-3|.|TRBV9|many
CASSGDSPDTQYF
TGTGCCAGCAGCGGCGACAGCCCAGATACGCAGTATTTT
>TRBJ2-3|TRBD2|TRBV2|many
CASSPSGRSTDTQYF
TGTGCCAGCAGTCCTAGCGGGAGAAGCACAGATACGCAGTATTTT
>TRBJ2-2|TRBD2|TRBV12-3/TRBV12-4|.
CASSRTGGNTGELFF
TGTGCCAGCAGCCGAACGGGAGGGAACACCGGGGAGCTGTTTTTT
>TRBJ2-1|.|TRBV29-1|many
CSVEPSPQGRDEQFF
TGCAGCGTTGAACCATCGCCACAGGGGAGGGATGAGCAGTTCTTC
>TRBJ1-2|.|TRBV6-5|many
CASSPLNRAGRYGYTF
TGTGCCAGCAGTCCCCTGAATAGGGCCGGCCGCTATGGCTACACCTTC
>TRBJ2-2|TRBD2|TRBV10-3|many
CAISPSGRSPNTGELFF
TGTGCCATCAGCCCCAGCGGGAGATCCCCGAACACCGGGGAGCTGTTTTTT
>TRBJ2-2|.|TRBV12-3/TRBV12-4|many
CASKTGTEGTGELFF
TGTGCCAGCAAAACCGGGACGGAAGGCACCGGGGAGCTGTTTTTT
>TRBJ1-2|.|TRBV28|many
CASSRIGYGYTF
TGTGCCAGCAGTCGGATAGGCTATGGCTACACCTTC
>TRBJ2-2|TRBD2|TRBV28|many
CASSWALAGAGELFF
TGTGCCAGCAGTTGGGCGCTAGCGGGAGCCGGGGAGCTGTTTTTT
>TRBJ2-3|TRBD2|TRBV20-1|many
CSAVSGSADTQYF
TGCAGTGCCGTTAGCGGGAGTGCGGATACGCAGTATTTT
>TRBJ2-3|TRBD1|TRBV7-4|many
CASSISRGPTDTQYF
TGTGCCAGCAGCATATCTAGGGGGCCCACAGATACGCAGTATTTT
>TRBJ2-4|.|TRBV7-9|many
CASSYSGTDPSDQYF
TGTGCCAGCAGCTACTCCGGGACGGACCCATCTGATCAGTACTTC
>TRBJ2-5|.|TRBV7-8|many
CASSDSHQETQYF
TGTGCCAGCAGCGATAGTCATCAAGAGACCCAGTACTTC
>TRBJ1-1|.|TRBV7-2|.
CASSRTTGFEAFF
TGTGCCAGCAGCCGCACGACAGGATTTGAAGCTTTCTTT
>TRBJ2-1|TRBD2|TRBV6-2/TRBV6-3|many
CASSYTSGRAYNEQFF
TGTGCCAGCAGTTACACTAGCGGGAGGGCTTACAATGAGCAGTTCTTC
>TRBJ2-7|TRBD2|TRBV20-1|.
CSARRAGAYEQYF
TGCAGTGCTAGACGAGCGGGAGCCTACGAGCAGTACTTC
>TRBJ1-6|.|TRBV19|.
CASSISAYNSPLHF
TGTGCCAGTAGTATCAGCGCCTATAATTCACCCCTCCACTTT
>TRBJ2-1|.|TRBV5-6|once
CASSFESPEQFF
TGTGCCAGCAGCTTCGAATCGCCTGAGCAGTTCTTC
>TRBJ2-3|.|TRBV6-1|many
CASRVRDTQYF
TGTGCCAGCAGGGTTCGGGATACGCAGTATTTT
>TRBJ2-2|TRBD1|TRBV3-1|.
CASSGDRGIGELFF
TGTGCCAGCAGCGGGGACAGGGGAATCGGGGAGCTGTTTTTT
>TRBJ1-4|.|TRBV20-1|many
CSARIRDATNEKLFF
TGCAGTGCTAGAATCCGGGACGCAACTAATGAAAAACTGTTTTTT
>TRBJ2-2|TRBD2|TRBV27|many
CASTPGLAGDANTGELFF
TGTGCCAGCACCCCGGGCCTAGCGGGAGACGCGAACACCGGGGAGCTGTTTTTT